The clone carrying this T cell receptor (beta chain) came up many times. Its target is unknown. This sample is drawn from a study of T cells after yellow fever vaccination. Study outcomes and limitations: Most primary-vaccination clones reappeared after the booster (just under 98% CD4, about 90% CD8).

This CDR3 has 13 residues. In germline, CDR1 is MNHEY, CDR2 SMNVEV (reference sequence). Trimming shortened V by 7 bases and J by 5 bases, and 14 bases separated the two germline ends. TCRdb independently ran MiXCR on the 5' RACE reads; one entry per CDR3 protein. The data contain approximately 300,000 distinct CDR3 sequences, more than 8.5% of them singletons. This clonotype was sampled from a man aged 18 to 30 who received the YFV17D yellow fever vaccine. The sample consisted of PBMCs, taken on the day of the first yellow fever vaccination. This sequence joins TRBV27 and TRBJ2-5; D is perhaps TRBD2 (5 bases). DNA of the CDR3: TGTGCCAGCACCACCTTCGGGGTGGAGACCCAGTACTTC. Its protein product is CASTTFGVETQYF.